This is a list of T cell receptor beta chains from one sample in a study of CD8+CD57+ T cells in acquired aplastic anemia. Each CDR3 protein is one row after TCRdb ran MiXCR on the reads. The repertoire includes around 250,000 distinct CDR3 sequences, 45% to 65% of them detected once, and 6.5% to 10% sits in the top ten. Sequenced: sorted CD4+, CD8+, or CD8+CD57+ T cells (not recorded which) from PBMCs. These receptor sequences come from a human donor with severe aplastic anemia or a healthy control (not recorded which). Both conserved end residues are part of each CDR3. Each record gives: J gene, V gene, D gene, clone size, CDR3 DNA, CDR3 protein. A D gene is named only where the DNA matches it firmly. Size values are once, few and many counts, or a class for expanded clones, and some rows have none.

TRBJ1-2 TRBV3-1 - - TGTGCCAGCGGCCAAGACAGAGGGGAGGTTAACTATGGCTACACCTTC CASGQDRGEVNYGYTF
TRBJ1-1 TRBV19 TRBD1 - TGTGCCAGTAACCCGCGAGCAGGGGGGAACACTGAAGCTTTCTTT CASNPRAGGNTEAFF
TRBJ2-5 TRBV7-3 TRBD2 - TGTGCCAGCAGCTCCTATTCTAGCGGGGTAGAGACCCAGTACTTC CASSSYSSGVETQYF
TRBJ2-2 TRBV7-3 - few TGTGCCAGCAGCTTAACGGAGAGGAGACCGGACACCGGGGAGCTGTTTTTT CASSLTERRPDTGELFF
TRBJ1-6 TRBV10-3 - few TGTGCCATCAGGGAGAGCCCTTATGATACCAATTCACCCCTCCACTTT CAIRESPYDTNSPLHF
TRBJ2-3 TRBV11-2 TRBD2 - TGTGCCAGCAGTCAAAGCGGGGGTACTAGCACAGATACGCAGTATTTT CASSQSGGTSTDTQYF
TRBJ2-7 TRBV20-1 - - TGCAGTGCTAGAGATAGGGGAAGGCACTACGAGCAGTACTTC CSARDRGRHYEQYF
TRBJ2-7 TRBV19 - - TGTGCCAGTAGCTCCAATTCTCGAGCGGCATACTACGAGCAGTACTTC CASSSNSRAAYYEQYF
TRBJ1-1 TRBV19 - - TGTGCCAGTAGTCCCCGGACGGGGAGGGTCACTGAAGCTTTCTTT CASSPRTGRVTEAFF
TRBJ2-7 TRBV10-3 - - TGTGCCAGCAGTTACTCTGGGCCGCGGGAGCAGTACTTC CASSYSGPREQYF
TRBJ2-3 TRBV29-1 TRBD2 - TGCAGCGTTGAAGATCTTCCAGCGGGAGGGCCTGATACGCAGTATTTT CSVEDLPAGGPDTQYF
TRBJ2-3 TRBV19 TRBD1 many TGTGCCAGTAGTATCGAAGGGGGACAGTTTAGCACAGATACGCAGTATTTT CASSIEGGQFSTDTQYF
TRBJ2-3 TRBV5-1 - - TGCGCCAGCAGCTTGGAAGGCGGGAAGGCGGCAGATACGCAGTATTTT CASSLEGGKAADTQYF
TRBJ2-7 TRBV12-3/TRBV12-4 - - TGTGCCAGCAGTTTCTCATCAGCAGGTAGCGAGCAGTACTTC CASSFSSAGSEQYF
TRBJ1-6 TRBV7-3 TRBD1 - TGTGCCAGCAGCCCCTCGACAGGGTGGTCAAATTCACCCCTCCACTTT CASSPSTGWSNSPLHF
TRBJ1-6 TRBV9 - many TGTGCCAGCAGCGCACGGACAGACAATTCACCCCTCCACTTT CASSARTDNSPLHF
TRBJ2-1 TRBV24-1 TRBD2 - TGTGCCACCAGTGATCAATCTAGCGGACTCAATGAGCAGTTCTTC CATSDQSSGLNEQFF
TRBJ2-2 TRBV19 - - TGTGCCAGTAGTATTCTTCGACAGGGGAGGGAATACACCGGGGAGCTGTTTTTT CASSILRQGREYTGELFF
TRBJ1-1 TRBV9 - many TGTGCCAGCAGCGTTAGCCCGGGGAACACTGAAGCTTTCTTT CASSVSPGNTEAFF
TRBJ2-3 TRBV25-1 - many TGTGCCAGCAGTCCGGGGGGCACAGATACGCAGTATTTT CASSPGGTDTQYF